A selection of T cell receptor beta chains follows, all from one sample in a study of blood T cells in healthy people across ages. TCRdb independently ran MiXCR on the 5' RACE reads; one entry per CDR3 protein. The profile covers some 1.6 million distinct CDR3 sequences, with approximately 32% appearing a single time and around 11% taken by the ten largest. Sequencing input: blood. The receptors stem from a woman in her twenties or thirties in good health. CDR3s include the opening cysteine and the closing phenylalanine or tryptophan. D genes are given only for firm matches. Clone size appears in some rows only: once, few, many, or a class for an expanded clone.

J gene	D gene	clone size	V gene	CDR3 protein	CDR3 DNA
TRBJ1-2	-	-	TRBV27	CASSPTGIGYGYTF	TGTGCCAGCAGTCCAACAGGAATTGGGTATGGCTACACCTTC
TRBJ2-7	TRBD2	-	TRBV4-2	CAGSQASGLLFSRGEQYF	TGTGCCGGCAGCCAAGCCTCGGGACTACTATTCTCTCGGGGCGAGCAGTACTTC
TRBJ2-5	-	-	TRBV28	CASGFSNPQETQYF	TGTGCCAGCGGTTTCTCGAACCCCCAAGAGACCCAGTACTTC
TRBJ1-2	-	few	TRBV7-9	CASSLTVLKLANYGYTF	TGTGCCAGCAGCTTAACAGTCCTCAAGTTAGCTAACTATGGCTACACCTTC
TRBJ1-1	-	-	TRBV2	CASIWDRTIENTEAFF	TGTGCCAGCATATGGGACCGAACTATTGAGAACACTGAAGCTTTCTTT
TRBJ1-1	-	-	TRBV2	CASSVRQFTEAFF	TGTGCCAGCAGTGTAAGACAGTTCACTGAAGCTTTCTTT
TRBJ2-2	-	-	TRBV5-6	CASSWGLRGSGELFF	TGTGCCAGCAGCTGGGGACTCCGCGGGTCCGGGGAGCTGTTTTTT
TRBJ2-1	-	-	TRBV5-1	CASSDYRSGGNEQFF	TGCGCCAGCAGCGACTACAGGTCGGGCGGAAATGAGCAGTTCTTC
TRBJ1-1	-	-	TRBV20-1	CSAEVGKGTEAFF	TGCAGTGCCGAGGTGGGGAAGGGGACTGAAGCTTTCTTT
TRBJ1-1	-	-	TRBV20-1	CSAEQNTEAFF	TGCAGTGCAGAGCAGAACACTGAAGCTTTCTTT
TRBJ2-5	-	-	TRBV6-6	CASSYLSSGETQYF	TGTGCCAGCAGTTACCTCAGCAGTGGAGAGACCCAGTACTTC
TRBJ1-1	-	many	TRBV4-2	CASSQDLAEAFF	TGTGCCAGCAGCCAAGATTTGGCTGAAGCTTTCTTT
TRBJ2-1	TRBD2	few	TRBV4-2	CASSLGLAGGDYEQFF	TGTGCCAGCAGCCTCGGACTAGCGGGAGGGGACTATGAGCAGTTCTTC
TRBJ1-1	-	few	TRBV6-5	CASSKRSGTLNTEAFF	TGTGCCAGCAGTAAAAGATCCGGGACCTTGAACACTGAAGCTTTCTTT
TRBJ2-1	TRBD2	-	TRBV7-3	CASSRFGGGPIYNEQFF	TGTGCCAGCAGCCGCTTCGGCGGGGGGCCTATTTACAATGAGCAGTTCTTC
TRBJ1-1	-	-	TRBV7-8	CASGKRTDVNTEAFF	TGTGCCAGCGGAAAACGGACGGACGTGAACACTGAAGCTTTCTTT
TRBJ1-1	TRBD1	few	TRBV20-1	CSAPLPGRGHGTEAFF	TGCAGTGCTCCCCTGCCTGGCAGGGGGCACGGGACTGAAGCTTTCTTT
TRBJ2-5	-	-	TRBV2	CASSERQIQYF	TGTGCCAGCAGTGAAAGGCAAATTCAGTACTTC
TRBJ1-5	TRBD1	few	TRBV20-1	CSGRAGGDQPQHF	TGCAGTGGTAGAGCAGGGGGCGATCAGCCCCAGCATTTT